The T cell receptor (beta chain) under discussion was sequenced for a study of read filtering for tumor transcriptome and immune sequencing. This library used approximately 0.4 ug RNA and molecular barcoded adaptors spanning alpha/delta and beta/gamma chains. TCRdb re-analysed the reads in MiXCR, keeping a single row per CDR3 protein. The profile covers tens of thousands of distinct CDR3 sequences, with 9.5% to 15% appearing a single time and 13% to 15% taken by the ten largest. This clonotype was counted between two and nine times. V lost 0 bases and J 1 base, leaving 10 bases between the germline ends. CDR1 is LGHNA, CDR2 YNFKEQ, per germline. The CDR3 spans 16 residues.

The receptor was derived from a donor aged 40 or older with multiple myeloma. The V call is TRBV4-2, the J call TRBJ1-5; D not certain. The material sequenced was a population of CD138-negative cells sorted from bone marrow. CDR3: CASSQEGLESNQPQHF. The CDR3 bases are TGTGCCAGCAGCCAAGAGGGCCTTGAGAGCAATCAGCCCCAGCATTTT.